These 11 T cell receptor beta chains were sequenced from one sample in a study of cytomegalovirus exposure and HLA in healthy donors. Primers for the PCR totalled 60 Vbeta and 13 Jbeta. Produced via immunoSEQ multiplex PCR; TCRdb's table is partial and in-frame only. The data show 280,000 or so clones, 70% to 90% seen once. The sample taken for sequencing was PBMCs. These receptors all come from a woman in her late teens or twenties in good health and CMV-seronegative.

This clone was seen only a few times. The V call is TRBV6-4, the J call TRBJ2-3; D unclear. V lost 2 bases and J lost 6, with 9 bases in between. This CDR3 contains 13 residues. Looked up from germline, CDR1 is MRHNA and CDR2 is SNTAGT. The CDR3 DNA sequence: TGTGCCAGCAGTGACCTTAGTTCGGATACGCAGTATTTT. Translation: CASSDLSSDTQYF.

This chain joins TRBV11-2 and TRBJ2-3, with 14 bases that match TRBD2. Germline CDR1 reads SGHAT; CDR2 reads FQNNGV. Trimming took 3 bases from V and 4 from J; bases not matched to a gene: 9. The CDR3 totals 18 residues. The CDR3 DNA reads TGTGCCAGCAGCTTCACCGGGACTAGCGGGGGCTTCCCAGATACGCAGTATTTT. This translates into CASSFTGTSGGFPDTQYF.

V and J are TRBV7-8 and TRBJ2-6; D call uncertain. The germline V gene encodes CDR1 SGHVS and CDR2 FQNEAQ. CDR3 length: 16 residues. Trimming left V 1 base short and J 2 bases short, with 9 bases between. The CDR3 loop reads CASSLELTPGANVLTF. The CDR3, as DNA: TGTGCCAGCAGCTTAGAACTAACCCCTGGGGCCAACGTCCTGACTTTC.

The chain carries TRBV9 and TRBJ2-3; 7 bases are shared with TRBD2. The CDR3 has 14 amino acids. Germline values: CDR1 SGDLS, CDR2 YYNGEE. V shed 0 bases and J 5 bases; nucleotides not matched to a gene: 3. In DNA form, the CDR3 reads TGTGCCAGCAGCGTAGGGGGGGGGTTAGATACGCAGTATTTT. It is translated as CASSVGGGLDTQYF.

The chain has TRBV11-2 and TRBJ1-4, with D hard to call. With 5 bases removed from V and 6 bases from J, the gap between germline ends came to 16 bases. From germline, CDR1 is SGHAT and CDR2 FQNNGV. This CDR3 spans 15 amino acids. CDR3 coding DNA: TGTGCCAGCAGCACCGGCGGGATGGGGTATGAAAAACTGTTTTTT. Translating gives CASSTGGMGYEKLFF.

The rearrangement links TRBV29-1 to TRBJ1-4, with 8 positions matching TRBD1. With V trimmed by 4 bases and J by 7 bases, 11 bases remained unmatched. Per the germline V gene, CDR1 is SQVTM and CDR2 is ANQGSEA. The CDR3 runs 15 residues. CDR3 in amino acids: CSVGTGIGPGEKLFF. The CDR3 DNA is TGCAGCGTTGGGACAGGGATAGGCCCTGGTGAAAAACTGTTTTTT.

CDR3 bases: TGTGCCAGCAGCCACGACGGGAGTAGCAATCAGCCCCAGCATTTT. Its translation: CASSHDGSSNQPQHF. J is TRBJ1-5 and V is TRBV11-2; D unclear. The CDR3 covers 15 residues. The V end lost 5 bases, the J end lost 0 bases, and 11 bases lay between the germline ends. Germline assignment: CDR1 SGHAT and CDR2 FQNNGV.

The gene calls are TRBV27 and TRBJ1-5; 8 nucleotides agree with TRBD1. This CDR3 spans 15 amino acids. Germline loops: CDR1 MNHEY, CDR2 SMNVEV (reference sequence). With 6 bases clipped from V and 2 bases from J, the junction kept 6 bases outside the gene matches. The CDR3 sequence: CASRDRGWGNQPQHF. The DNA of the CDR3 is TGTGCCAGCAGAGACAGGGGATGGGGCAATCAGCCCCAGCATTTT.

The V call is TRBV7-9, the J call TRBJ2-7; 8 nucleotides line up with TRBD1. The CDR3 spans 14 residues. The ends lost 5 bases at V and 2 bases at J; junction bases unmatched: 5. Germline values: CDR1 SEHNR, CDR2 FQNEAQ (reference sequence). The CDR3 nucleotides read TGTGCCAGCAGCGAGACAGGGGAGGCCTACGAGCAGTACTTC. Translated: CASSETGEAYEQYF.

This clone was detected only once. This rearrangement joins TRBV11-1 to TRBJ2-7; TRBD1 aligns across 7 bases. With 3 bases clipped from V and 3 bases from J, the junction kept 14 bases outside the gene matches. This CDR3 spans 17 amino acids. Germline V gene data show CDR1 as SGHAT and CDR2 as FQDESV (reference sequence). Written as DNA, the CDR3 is TGTGCCAGCAGCTTTCCCCGGGACAGCCCAAACCACTACGAGCAGTACTTC. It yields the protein CASSFPRDSPNHYEQYF.

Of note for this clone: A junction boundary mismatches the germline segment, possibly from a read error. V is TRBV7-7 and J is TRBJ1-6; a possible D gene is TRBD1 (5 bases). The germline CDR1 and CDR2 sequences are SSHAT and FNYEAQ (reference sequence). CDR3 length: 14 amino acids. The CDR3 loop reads CASSPGTQNSPLHF. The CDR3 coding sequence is TGTGCTAGCAGCCCCGGGACTCAGAATTCACCCCTCCACTTT.